Below, 18 T cell receptor beta chains from the same sample are listed, as sequenced in a study of regulatory T cells in long-lasting Graves disease. Time point defined: persistent/refractory GD, antithyroid drugs over 5 years with positive TRAb. PBMC-derived RNA was used for the TCR library. TCR beta libraries were built with iRepertoire HTBI primers and Arm-PCR of CDR3 regions. TCRdb analysed the multiplex PCR reads with MiXCR anew, one entry per CDR3 protein. Among a few hundred thousand distinct CDR3 sequences listed, around 22% were seen once. The source material was peripheral blood mononuclear cells (PBMCs), sampled when the disease was refractory, from a patient treated with antithyroid drugs. These receptors originate from a female donor with Graves disease.

The chain is built from TRBV5-1 and TRBJ2-7; D is unclear. CDR1 SGHRS and CDR2 YFSETQ come from the germline V gene. The length of the CDR3 is 13 residues. V lost 0 bases to trimming and J lost 7 bases, with 11 bases between them. The CDR3 sequence is CASSLVGSGEQYF. The DNA of the CDR3 is TGCGCCAGCAGCTTGGTTGGCTCAGGAGAGCAGTACTTC.

CDR3 amino acids: CASSETRGEAFF. CDR3 nucleotides: TGTGCCAGCAGCGAGACCCGGGGGGAAGCTTTCTTT. V and J are TRBV3-1 and TRBJ1-1, with D perhaps matching TRBD1 (5 bases). There are 12 residues in the CDR3. The germline gives CDR1 LGHDT, CDR2 YNNKEL (reference sequence). The ends were cut back, 5 bases at V and 8 bases at J, with 12 bases in the middle.

In its sample, this clonotype was seen a few times. The chain couples TRBV6-1 to TRBJ2-7, with TRBD1 as a possible D gene (6 bases). V gave up 5 bases and J gave up 1 base, with 12 bases separating them. There are 14 residues in the CDR3. Germline loops: CDR1 MNHNS, CDR2 SASEGT. CDR3: CASSRQQGSYEQYF. CDR3 bases: TGTGCCAGCAGTCGGCAACAGGGTTCCTACGAGCAGTACTTC.

This sequence joins TRBV2 and TRBJ2-6, with D hard to call. Looked up from germline, CDR1 is SNHLY and CDR2 is FYNNEI. V lost 4 bases to trimming and J lost 2 bases, with 15 bases between them. The CDR3 sequence is 17 residues long. CDR3 coding DNA: TGTGCCAGCAGTGCGGGCAGAATAGTAGCTGGGGCCAACGTCCTGACTTTC. Translated, it gives CASSAGRIVAGANVLTF.

This chain uses TRBV9 with TRBJ2-5; TRBD2 matches 11 bases. CDR1 is SGDLS and CDR2 is YYNGEE in the germline V gene. CDR3 length equals 15 residues. Trimming removed 4 bases from V and 3 bases from J; junction bases left unmatched: 5. The CDR3 loop reads CASSRQLAGEETQYF. In DNA, the CDR3 is TGTGCCAGCAGCAGACAACTAGCGGGAGAAGAGACCCAGTACTTC.

The genes are TRBV5-1 and TRBJ1-2; a possible D gene is TRBD1 (6 bases). Germline loops: CDR1 SGHRS, CDR2 YFSETQ. The CDR3 extends over 17 amino acids. V dropped 2 bases and J dropped 6 bases, with 23 bases sitting between them. CDR3 bases: TGCGCCAGCAGCTTCTCGGTCCAAACAGGGAATGAACATGGCTACACCTTC. It codes for CASSFSVQTGNEHGYTF.

This chain joins TRBV2 and TRBJ2-7; 9 positions match TRBD1. The V and J ends lost 0 bases and 6 bases, in that order; junction bases with no gene match: 3. CDR1 and CDR2 (germline): SNHLY, FYNNEI. This CDR3 region has 14 residues. In DNA, the CDR3 is TGTGCCAGCAGTGAAGCAGAGACAGGGGGCGAGCAGTACTTC. Translated, it gives CASSEAETGGEQYF.

This clonotype showed up many times. The chain employs TRBV28 and TRBJ2-5; D perhaps matches TRBD1 (6 bases). This CDR3 region has 14 residues. Germline values: CDR1 MDHEN, CDR2 SYDVKM. V was pared by 8 bases and J by 1 base, with 14 bases between. The CDR3 spells CASGNTGSQETQYF. CDR3 in DNA: TGTGCCAGCGGTAATACAGGGAGCCAAGAGACCCAGTACTTC.

As DNA, the CDR3 is TGTGCCAGCAGCCCGCCCGGTGGTGGAAACATTCAGTACTTC. It encodes CASSPPGGGNIQYF. The chain joins TRBV12-3 or TRBV12-4 to TRBJ2-4, with D hard to call. V was clipped by 6 bases and J by 6 bases, with 15 bases between them. This CDR3 is 14 amino acids long.

The rearrangement uses TRBV5-1 and TRBJ1-1; D uncertain. CDR3 length: 16 residues. Trimming left V 3 bases short and J 7 bases short, with 22 bases between. Germline CDR1 SGHRS, CDR2 YFSETQ. The CDR3 region is CASSWASVGPVDEAFF. The CDR3, as DNA: TGCGCCAGCAGCTGGGCGTCGGTCGGACCGGTGGATGAAGCTTTCTTT. Together with reference TRBV5-1 and TRBJ1-1, the CDR3 gives the full variable domain: KAGVTQTPRYLIKTRGQQVTLSCSPISGHRSVSWYQQTPGQGLQFLFEYFSETQRNKGNFPGRFSGRQFSNSRSEMNVSTLELGDSALYLCASSWASVGPVDEAFFGQGTRLTVV.

The table lists this clonotype with many counts. The rearrangement links TRBV5-5 to TRBJ2-7, with 8 positions matching TRBD2. V lost 2 bases, J lost 5 bases, and 12 bases stayed unmatched. The CDR3 totals 16 residues. Per the germline V gene, CDR1 is SGHKS and CDR2 is YYEKEE (reference sequence). The chain's CDR3 is CASSLLIGGLVDEQYF. In nucleotides, the CDR3 is TGTGCCAGCAGCTTACTGATTGGGGGACTAGTCGACGAGCAGTACTTC.

The chain is built from TRBV4-1 and TRBJ2-7, with 8 bases fitting TRBD2. The V gene end was trimmed by 0 bases and the J gene end by 2 bases; junction bases not matched to a gene: 3. CDR1 MGHRA and CDR2 YSYEKL come from the germline V gene. The CDR3 contains 15 residues. CDR3 nucleotides: TGCGCCAGCAGCCAAGAACCAGCGGGGGCCTACGAGCAGTACTTC. Its translation: CASSQEPAGAYEQYF.

This clonotype was detected ten times or more. The chain couples TRBV6-1 to TRBJ2-7; 12 bases line up with TRBD2. This CDR3 has 14 residues. With 7 bases clipped from V and 2 bases from J, the junction kept 3 bases outside the gene matches. Germline loops: CDR1 MNHNS, CDR2 SASEGT. For the CDR3, the DNA is TGTGCCAGCAATCCTAGCGGGAGGGCCTACGAGCAGTACTTC. This sequence encodes CASNPSGRAYEQYF.

CDR3 nucleotides: TGCAGCGTTGAGCCTGAGTTCCTTTATGGCTACACCTTC. It yields the protein CSVEPEFLYGYTF. The rearrangement joins TRBV29-1 to TRBJ1-2; the D is unclear. Per germline, CDR1 SQVTM and CDR2 ANQGSEA. V shed 3 bases and J shed 5 bases, with 13 bases lying between them. The CDR3 consists of 13 residues.

This clonotype was seen more than once but under ten times. This chain links TRBV6-2 or TRBV6-3 with TRBJ1-5; D uncertain. Germline V lookup: CDR1 MNHEY, CDR2 SVGEGT. The V and J ends lost 6 bases and 11 bases respectively, with 8 bases between them. The CDR3 is made up of 10 amino acids. This CDR3 reads CASSLGAQHF. CDR3 coding DNA: TGTGCCAGCAGCCTCGGTGCCCAGCATTTT.

The chain links TRBV4-2 to TRBJ2-4; 7 positions match TRBD2. Germline V CDR1 and CDR2: LGHNA, YNFKEQ. V shed 4 bases, J shed 9 bases, and the junction held 12 bases outside the gene matches. This CDR3 spans 15 amino acids. The CDR3 sequence: CASSPIGDYVSIQYF. CDR3 nucleotides: TGTGCCAGCAGCCCTATAGGGGACTACGTGAGCATTCAGTACTTC.

This clonotype was counted many times. The chain uses TRBV28 and TRBJ1-2, with a possible D match to TRBD1 (5 bases). Germline V gene lookup returns CDR1 MDHEN and CDR2 SYDVKM. The CDR3 has 12 residues. Trimming stripped 1 base from V and 8 bases from J, with 8 bases between. CDR3 sequence reads: CASSLFRTGYTF. CDR3 nucleotides: TGTGCCAGCAGTTTATTTAGGACAGGCTACACCTTC.

This clonotype was seen many times. The chain couples TRBV28 to TRBJ2-7; 7 bases line up with TRBD1. There are 14 residues in the CDR3. Per the germline V gene, CDR1 is MDHEN and CDR2 is SYDVKM. J was trimmed by 2 bases and V by 6 bases; bases with no gene match: 7. The chain's CDR3 is CASSQGQPPYEQYF. The CDR3 DNA sequence: TGTGCCAGCAGCCAGGGACAGCCCCCCTACGAGCAGTACTTC.